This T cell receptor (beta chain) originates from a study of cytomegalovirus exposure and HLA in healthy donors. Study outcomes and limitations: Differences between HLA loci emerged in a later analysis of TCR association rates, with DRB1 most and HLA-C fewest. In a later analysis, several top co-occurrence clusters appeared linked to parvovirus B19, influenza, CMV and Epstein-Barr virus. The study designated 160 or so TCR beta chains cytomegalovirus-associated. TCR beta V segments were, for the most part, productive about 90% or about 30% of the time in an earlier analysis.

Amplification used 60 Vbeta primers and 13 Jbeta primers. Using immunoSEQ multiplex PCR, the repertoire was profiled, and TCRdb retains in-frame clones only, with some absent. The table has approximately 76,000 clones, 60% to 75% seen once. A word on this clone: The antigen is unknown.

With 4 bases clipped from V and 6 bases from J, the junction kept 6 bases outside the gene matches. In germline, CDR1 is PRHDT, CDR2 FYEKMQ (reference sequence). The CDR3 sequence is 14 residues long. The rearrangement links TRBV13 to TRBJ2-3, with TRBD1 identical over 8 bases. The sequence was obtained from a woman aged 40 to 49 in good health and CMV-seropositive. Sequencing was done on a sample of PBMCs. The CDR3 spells CASSWTGSRDTQYF. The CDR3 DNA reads TGTGCCAGCAGCTGGACAGGGTCTCGGGATACGCAGTATTTT.